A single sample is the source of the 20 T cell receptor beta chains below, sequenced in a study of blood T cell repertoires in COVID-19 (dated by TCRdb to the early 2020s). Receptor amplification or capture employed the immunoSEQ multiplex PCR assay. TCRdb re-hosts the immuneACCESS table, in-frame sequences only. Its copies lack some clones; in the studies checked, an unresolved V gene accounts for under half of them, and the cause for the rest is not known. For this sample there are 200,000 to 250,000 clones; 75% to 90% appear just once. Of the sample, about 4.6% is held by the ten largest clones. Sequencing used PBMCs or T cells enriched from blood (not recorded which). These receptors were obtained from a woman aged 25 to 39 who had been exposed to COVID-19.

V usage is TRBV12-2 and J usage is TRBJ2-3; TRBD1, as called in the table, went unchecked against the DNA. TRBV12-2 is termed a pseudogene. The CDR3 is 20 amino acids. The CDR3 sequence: CASRLAHVGRTGGEANTQYF. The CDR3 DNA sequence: TGTGCAAGTCGCTTAGCGCATGTAGGTCGGACAGGGGGCGAGGCAAATACGCAGTATTTT.

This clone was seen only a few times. The CDR3 region has the DNA TGCGCCAGCAGTACGGGCGGGGGGGCTTCCGAGCAGTACTTC. Its protein is CASSTGGGASEQYF. This chain uses TRBV10-1 with TRBJ2-7, with TRBD2 identical over 9 bases. Losses at the gene ends were 5 bases for V and 6 bases for J; bases not matched to a gene: 8. The CDR3 length is 14 residues. Per germline, CDR1 WNHNN and CDR2 SYGVQD (reference sequence).

CDR3 DNA sequence: TGTGCTAGTGGAAAGACTAGCGGGGTTCCAGATACGCAGTATTTT. Protein sequence: CASGKTSGVPDTQYF. The chain employs TRBV12-5 and TRBJ2-3; 11 bases are a match to TRBD2. CDR3 length: 15 residues. V shed 6 bases, J shed 4 bases, and the junction held 6 bases outside the gene matches. Germline CDR1 reads LGHNT; CDR2 reads FRNRAP.

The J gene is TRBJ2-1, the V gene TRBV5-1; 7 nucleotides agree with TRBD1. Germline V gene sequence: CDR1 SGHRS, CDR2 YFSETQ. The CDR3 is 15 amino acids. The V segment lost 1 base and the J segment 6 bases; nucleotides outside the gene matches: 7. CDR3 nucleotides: TGCGCCAGCAGCTTGACAGGGGACGGTAGCAATGAGCAGTTCTTC. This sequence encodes CASSLTGDGSNEQFF.

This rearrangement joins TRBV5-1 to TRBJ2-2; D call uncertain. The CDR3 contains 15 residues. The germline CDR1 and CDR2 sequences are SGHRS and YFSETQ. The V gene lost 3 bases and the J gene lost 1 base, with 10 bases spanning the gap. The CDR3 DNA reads TGCGCCAGCAGCTGGTTTCAGGTGAACACCGGGGAGCTGTTTTTT. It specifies CASSWFQVNTGELFF.

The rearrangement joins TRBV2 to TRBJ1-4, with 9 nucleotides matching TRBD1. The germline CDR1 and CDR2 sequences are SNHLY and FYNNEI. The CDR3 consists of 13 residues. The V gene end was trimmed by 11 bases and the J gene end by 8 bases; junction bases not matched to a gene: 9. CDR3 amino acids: CAGKTGGEEKLFF. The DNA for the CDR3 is TGTGCCGGGAAGACAGGGGGTGAGGAAAAACTGTTTTTT. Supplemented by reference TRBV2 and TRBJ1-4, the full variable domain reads EPEVTQTPSHQVTQMGQEVILRCVPISNHLYFYWYRQILGQKVEFLVSFYNNEISEKSEIFDDQFSVERPDGSNFTLKIRSTKLEDSAMYFCAGKTGGEEKLFFGSGTQLSVL.

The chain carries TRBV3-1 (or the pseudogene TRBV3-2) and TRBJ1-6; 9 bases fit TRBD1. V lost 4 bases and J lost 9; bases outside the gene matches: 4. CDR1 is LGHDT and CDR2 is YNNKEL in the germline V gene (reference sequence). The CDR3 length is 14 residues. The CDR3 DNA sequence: TGTGCCAGCAGCCCGGGACAGGGAGGTTCACCCCTCCACTTT. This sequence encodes CASSPGQGGSPLHF.

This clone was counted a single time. The CDR3: CASSLLQGKNTEAFF. The CDR3 nucleotides read TGTGCCAGCAGTCTACTACAGGGGAAGAACACTGAAGCTTTCTTT. The J gene is TRBJ1-1, the V gene TRBV6-6, with 7 bases identical to TRBD1. The trim removed 5 bases at V and 1 base at J, leaving 7 bases unmatched. In germline, CDR1 is MNHNY, CDR2 SVGAGI (reference sequence). CDR3 length: 15 amino acids.

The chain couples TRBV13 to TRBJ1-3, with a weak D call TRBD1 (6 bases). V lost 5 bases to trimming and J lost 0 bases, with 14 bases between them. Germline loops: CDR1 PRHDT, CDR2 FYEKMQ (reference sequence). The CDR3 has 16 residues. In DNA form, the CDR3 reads TGTGCCAGCAGCGCTGGGGGCCTTTTCTCTGGAAACACCATATATTTT. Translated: CASSAGGLFSGNTIYF.

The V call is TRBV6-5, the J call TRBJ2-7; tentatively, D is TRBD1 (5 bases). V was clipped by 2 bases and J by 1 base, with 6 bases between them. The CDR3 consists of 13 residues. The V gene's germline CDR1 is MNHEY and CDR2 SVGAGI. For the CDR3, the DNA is TGTGCCAGCAGTTACAGGGGATCCTACGAGCAGTACTTC. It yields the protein CASSYRGSYEQYF.

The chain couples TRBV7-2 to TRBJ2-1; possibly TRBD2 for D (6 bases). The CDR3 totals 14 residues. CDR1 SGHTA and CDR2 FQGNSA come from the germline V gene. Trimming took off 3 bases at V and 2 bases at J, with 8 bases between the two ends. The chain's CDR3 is CASSLEGTYNEQFF. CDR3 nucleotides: TGTGCCAGCAGCTTGGAGGGGACCTACAATGAGCAGTTCTTC.

CDR3 residues: CASSPGPGLDYGYTF. The CDR3 region has the DNA TGTGCCAGCTCACCAGGTCCTGGACTCGACTATGGCTACACCTTC. V usage is TRBV18 and J usage is TRBJ1-2, with D unclear. In germline, CDR1 is KGHSH, CDR2 LQKENI. The length of the CDR3 is 15 residues. V lost 2 bases, J lost 3 bases, and 13 bases lay in between.

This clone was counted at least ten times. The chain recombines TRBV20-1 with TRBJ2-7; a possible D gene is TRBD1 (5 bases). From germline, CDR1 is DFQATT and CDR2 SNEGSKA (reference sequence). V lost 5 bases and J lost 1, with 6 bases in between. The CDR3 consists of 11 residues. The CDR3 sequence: CSAGASYEQYF. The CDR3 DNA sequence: TGCAGTGCTGGGGCGTCCTACGAGCAGTACTTC.

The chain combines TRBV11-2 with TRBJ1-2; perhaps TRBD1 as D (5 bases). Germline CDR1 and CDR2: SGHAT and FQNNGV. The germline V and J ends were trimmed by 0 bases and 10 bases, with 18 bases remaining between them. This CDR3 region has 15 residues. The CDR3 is CASSLDGGTARHYTF. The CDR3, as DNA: TGTGCCAGCAGCTTAGATGGGGGGACCGCGAGGCACTACACCTTC.

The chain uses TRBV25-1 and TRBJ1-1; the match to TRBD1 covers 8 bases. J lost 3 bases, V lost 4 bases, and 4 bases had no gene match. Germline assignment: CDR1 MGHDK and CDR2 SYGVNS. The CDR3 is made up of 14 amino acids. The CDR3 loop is CASSVTGVDTEAFF. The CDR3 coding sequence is TGTGCCAGCAGTGTGACAGGGGTGGACACTGAAGCTTTCTTT.

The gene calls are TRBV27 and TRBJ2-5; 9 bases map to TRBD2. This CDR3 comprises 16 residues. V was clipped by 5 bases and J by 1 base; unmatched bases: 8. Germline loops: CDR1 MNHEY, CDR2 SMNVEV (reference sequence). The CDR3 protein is CASSPRLAVSQETQYF. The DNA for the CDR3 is TGTGCCAGCAGTCCGAGACTAGCGGTATCCCAAGAGACCCAGTACTTC.

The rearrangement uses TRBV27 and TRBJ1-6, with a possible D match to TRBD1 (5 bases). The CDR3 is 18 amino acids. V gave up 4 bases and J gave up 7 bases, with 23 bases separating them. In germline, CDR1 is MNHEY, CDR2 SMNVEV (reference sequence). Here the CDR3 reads CASSSTTPTVFLNSPLHF. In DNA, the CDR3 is TGTGCCAGCAGTTCAACAACACCGACAGTGTTCCTGAATTCACCCCTCCACTTT.

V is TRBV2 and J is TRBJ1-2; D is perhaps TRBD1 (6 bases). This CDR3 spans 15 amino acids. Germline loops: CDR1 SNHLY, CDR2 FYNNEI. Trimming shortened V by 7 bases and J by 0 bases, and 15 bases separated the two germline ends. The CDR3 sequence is CASTPTGTANYGYTF. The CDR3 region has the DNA TGTGCCAGCACCCCTACAGGGACCGCTAACTATGGCTACACCTTC.

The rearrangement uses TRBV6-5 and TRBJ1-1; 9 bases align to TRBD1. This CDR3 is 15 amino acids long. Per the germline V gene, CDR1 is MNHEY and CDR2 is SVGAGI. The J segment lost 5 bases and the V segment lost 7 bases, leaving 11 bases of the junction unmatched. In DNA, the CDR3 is TGTGCCAGCACCCTGACAGGGGGAACAGGTACTGAAGCTTTCTTT. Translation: CASTLTGGTGTEAFF.

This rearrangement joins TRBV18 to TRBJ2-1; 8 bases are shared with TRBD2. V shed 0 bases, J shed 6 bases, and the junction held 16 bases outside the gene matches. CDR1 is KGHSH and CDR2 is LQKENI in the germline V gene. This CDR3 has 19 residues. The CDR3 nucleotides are TGTGCCAGCTCACCACCGAACCGGGGGGGCCGAAGTTTGGTCAATGAGCAGTTCTTC. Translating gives CASSPPNRGGRSLVNEQFF.